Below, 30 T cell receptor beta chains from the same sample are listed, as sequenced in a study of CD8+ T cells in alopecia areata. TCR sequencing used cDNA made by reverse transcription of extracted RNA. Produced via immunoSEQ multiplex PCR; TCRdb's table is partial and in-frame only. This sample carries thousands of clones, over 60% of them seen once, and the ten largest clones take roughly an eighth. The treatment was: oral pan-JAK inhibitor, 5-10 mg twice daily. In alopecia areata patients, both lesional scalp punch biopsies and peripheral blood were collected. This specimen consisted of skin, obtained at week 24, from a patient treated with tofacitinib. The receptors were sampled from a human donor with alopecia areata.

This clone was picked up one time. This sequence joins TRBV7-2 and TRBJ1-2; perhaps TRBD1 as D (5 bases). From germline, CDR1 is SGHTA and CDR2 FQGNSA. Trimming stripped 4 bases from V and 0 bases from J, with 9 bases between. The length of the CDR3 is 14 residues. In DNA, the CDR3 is TGTGCCAGCAGCTGGGGGATAACTAACTATGGCTACACCTTC. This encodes CASSWGITNYGYTF.

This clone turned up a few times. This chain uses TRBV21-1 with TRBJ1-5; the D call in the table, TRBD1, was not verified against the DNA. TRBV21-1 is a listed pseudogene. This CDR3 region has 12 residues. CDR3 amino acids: CARDSSNQPQHF. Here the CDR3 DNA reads TGTGCCAGGGACAGTAGCAATCAGCCCCAGCATTTT.

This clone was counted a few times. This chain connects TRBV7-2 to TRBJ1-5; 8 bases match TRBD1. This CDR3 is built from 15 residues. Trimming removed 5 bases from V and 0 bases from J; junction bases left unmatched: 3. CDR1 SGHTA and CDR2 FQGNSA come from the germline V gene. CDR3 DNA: TGTGCCAGCAGCATACAGGGGGGTAGCAATCAGCCCCAGCATTTT. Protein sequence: CASSIQGGSNQPQHF.

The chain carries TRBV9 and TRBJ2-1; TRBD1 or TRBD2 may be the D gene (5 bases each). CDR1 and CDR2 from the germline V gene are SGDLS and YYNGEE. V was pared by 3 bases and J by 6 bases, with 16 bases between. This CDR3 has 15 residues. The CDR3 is CASSGAWGSRNEQFF. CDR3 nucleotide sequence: TGTGCCAGCAGCGGGGCTTGGGGGTCCCGCAATGAGCAGTTCTTC.

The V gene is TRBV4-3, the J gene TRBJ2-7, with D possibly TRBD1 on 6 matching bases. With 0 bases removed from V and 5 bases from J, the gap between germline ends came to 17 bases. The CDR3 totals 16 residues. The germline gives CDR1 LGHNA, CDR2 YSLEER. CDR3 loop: CASSQDGGSTGHEQYF. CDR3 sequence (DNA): TGCGCCAGCAGCCAAGATGGGGGTTCAACAGGGCACGAGCAGTACTTC.

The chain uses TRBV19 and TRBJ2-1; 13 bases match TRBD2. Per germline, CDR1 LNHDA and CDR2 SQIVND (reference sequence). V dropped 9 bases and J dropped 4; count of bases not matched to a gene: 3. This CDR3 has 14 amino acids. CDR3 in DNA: TGTGCCAGCCAGACTAGCGGGGGGTACAATGAGCAGTTCTTC. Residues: CASQTSGGYNEQFF.

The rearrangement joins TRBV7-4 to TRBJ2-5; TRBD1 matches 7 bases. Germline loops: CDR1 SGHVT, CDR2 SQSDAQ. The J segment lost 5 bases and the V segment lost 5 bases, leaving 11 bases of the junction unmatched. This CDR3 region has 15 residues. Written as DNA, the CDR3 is TGTGCCAGCAGCGCAAGACCAAGGGGGCCCGAGACCCAGTACTTC. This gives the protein CASSARPRGPETQYF.

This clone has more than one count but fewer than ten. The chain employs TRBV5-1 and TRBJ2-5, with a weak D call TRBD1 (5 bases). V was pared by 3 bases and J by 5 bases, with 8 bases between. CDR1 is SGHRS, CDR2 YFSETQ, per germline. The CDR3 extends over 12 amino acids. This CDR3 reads CASSSSGETQYF. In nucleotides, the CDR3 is TGCGCCAGCAGCTCCTCAGGGGAGACCCAGTACTTC.

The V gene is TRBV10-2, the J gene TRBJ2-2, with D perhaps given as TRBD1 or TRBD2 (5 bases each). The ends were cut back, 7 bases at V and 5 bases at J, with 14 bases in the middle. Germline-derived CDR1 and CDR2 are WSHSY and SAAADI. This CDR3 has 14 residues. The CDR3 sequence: CASTRGRTTGELFF. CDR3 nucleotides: TGCGCCAGCACCCGGGGCAGAACGACCGGGGAGCTGTTTTTT.

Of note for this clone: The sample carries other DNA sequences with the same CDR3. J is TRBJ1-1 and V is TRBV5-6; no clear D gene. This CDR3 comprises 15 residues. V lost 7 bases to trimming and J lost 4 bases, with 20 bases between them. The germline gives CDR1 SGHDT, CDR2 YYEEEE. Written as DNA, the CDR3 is TGTGCCAGCGCACCTCGGGAGGGATTCAGCACTGAAGCTTTCTTT. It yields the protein CASAPREGFSTEAFF.

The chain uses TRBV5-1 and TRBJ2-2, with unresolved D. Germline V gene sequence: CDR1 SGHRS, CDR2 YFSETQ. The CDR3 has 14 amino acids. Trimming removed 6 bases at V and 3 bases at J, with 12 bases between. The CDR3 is CASTRSWDTGELFF. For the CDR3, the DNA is TGCGCCAGCACGCGGAGTTGGGACACCGGGGAGCTGTTTTTT.

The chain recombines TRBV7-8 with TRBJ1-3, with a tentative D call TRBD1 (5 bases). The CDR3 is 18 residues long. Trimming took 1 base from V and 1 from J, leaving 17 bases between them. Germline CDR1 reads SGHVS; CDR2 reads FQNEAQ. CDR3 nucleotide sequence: TGTGCCAGCAGCTTAGTTGGCGACAGCTACAATTCTGGAAACACCATATATTTT. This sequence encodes CASSLVGDSYNSGNTIYF.

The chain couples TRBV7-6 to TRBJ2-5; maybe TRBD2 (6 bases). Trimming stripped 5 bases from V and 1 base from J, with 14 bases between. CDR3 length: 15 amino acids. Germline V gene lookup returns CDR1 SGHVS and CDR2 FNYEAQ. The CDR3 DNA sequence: TGTGCCAGCAGCCCTGGAGGGCAACCCCAAGAGACCCAGTACTTC. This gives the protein CASSPGGQPQETQYF.

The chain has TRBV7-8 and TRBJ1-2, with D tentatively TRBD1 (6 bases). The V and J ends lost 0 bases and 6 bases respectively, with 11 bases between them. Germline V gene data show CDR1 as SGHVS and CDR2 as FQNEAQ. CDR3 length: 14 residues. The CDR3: CASSLAPQGHGYTF. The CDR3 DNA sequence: TGTGCCAGCAGCTTAGCGCCCCAGGGGCATGGCTACACCTTC.

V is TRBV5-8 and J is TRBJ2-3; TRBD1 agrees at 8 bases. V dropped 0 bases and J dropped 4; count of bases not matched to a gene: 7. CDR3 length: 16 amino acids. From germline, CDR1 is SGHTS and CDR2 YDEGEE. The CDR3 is CASSLERQGFADTQYF. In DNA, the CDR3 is TGTGCCAGCAGCTTGGAGAGACAGGGGTTTGCAGATACGCAGTATTTT.

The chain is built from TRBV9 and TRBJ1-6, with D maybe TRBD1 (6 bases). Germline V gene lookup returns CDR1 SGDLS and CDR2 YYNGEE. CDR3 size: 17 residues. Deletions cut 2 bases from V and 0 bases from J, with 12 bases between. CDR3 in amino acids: CASSVEGHSSYNSPLHF. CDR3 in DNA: TGTGCCAGCAGCGTCGAGGGACACAGCTCCTATAATTCACCCCTCCACTTT.

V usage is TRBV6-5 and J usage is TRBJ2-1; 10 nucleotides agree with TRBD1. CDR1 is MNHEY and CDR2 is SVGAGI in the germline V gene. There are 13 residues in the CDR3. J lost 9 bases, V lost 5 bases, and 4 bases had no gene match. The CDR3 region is CASSRQGAGEQFF. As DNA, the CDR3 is TGTGCCAGCAGTAGACAGGGGGCAGGTGAGCAGTTCTTC.

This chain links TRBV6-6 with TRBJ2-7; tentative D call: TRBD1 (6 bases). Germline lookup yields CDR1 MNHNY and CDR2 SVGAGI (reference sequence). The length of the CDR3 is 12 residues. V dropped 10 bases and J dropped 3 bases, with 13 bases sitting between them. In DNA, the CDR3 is TGTGCCACCATCGGCAGGGGCTACGAGCAGTACTTC. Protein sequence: CATIGRGYEQYF.

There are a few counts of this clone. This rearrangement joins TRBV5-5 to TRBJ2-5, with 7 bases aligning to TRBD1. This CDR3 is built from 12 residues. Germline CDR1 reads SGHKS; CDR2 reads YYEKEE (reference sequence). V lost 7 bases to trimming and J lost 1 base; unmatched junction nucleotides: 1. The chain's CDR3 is CASGTAQETQYF. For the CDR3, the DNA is TGTGCCAGCGGGACAGCCCAAGAGACCCAGTACTTC.

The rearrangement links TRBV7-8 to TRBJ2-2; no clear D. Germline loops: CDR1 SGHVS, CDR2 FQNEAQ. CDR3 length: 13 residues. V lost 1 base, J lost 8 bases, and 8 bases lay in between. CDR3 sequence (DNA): TGTGCCAGCAGCTTAGGAGTCGGTGGGGAGCTGTTTTTT. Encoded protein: CASSLGVGGELFF.

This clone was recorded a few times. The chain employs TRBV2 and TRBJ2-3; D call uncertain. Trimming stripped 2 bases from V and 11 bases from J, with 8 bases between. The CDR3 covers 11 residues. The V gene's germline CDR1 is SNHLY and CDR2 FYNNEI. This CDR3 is CASSENGQQYF. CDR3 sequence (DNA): TGTGCCAGCAGTGAAAATGGGCAGCAGTATTTT.

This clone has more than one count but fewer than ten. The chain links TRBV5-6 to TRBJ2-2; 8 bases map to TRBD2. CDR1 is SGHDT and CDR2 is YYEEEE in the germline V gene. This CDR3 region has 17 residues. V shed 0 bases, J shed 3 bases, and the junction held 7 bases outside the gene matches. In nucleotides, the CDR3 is TGTGCCAGCAGCTTGGAGCGACTAGCGCGATACACCGGGGAGCTGTTTTTT. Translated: CASSLERLARYTGELFF.

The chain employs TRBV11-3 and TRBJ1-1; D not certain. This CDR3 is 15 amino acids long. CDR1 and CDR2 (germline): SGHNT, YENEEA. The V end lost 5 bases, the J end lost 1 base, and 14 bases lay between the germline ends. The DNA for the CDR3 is TGTGCCAGCAGCCCCGGGCAGGCGGGGAACACTGAAGCTTTCTTT. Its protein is CASSPGQAGNTEAFF.

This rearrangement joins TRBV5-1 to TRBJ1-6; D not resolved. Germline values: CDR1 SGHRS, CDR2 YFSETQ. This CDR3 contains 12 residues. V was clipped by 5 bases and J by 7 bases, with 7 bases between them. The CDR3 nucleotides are TGCGCCAGCAGAACAGACAATTCACCCCTCCACTTT. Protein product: CASRTDNSPLHF.

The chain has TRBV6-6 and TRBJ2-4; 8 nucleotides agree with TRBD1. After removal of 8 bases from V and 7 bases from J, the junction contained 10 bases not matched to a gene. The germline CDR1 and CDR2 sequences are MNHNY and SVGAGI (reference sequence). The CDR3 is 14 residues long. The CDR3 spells CASHSPRTGNIQYF. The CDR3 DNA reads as TGTGCCAGCCATTCACCAAGGACAGGGAACATTCAGTACTTC.

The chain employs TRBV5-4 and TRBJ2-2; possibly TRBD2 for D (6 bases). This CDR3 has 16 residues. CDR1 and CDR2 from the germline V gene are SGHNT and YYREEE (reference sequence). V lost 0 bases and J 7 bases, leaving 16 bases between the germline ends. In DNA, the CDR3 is TGTGCCAGCAGCTTGGTCCCACGTGGTAGCGGCGGGGAGCTGTTTTTT. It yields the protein CASSLVPRGSGGELFF.

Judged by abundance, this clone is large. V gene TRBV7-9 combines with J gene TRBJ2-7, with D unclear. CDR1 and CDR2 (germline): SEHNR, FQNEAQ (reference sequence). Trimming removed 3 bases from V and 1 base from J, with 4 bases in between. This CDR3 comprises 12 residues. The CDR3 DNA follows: TGTGCCAGCAGCTTCGGGTCCTACGAGCAGTACTTC. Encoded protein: CASSFGSYEQYF. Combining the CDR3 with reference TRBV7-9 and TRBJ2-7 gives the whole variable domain DTGVSQNPRHKITKRGQNVTFRCDPISEHNRLYWYRQTLGQGPEFLTYFQNEAQLEKSRLLSDRFSAERPKGSFSTLEIQRTEQGDSAMYLCASSFGSYEQYFGPGTRLTVT.

CDR3 region: CASSQERGTNYGYTF. Here the CDR3 DNA reads TGTGCCAGCAGCCAAGAGCGGGGAACCAACTATGGCTACACCTTC. This chain uses TRBV14 with TRBJ1-2; D not resolved. This CDR3 has 15 amino acids. The germline gives CDR1 SGHDN, CDR2 FVKESK. V lost 0 bases and J lost 2, with 10 bases in between.

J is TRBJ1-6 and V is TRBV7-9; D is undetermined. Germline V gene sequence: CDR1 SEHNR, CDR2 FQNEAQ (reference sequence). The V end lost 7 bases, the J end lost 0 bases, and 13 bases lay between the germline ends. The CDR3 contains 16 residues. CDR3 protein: CASTRAESSYNSPLHF. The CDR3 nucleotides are TGTGCCAGCACTAGGGCGGAAAGCTCCTATAATTCACCCCTCCACTTT.

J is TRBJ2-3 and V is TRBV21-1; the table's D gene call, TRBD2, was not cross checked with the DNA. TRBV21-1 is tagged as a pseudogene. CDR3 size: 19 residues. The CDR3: CASSKALRGLLHDTDTQYF. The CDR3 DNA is TGTGCCAGCAGCAAAGCGCTTCGAGGGCTTCTTCACGACACAGATACGCAGTATTTT.